The 4 T cell receptor beta chains below come from one sample, sequenced in a study of T cell responses to AZD1222 COVID-19 vaccine. Here immunoSEQ multiplex PCR was the method, and the copy in TCRdb shows in-frame clones only, minus some. The table records roughly 24,000 clones, 88% of them present only once. Sequenced material: peripheral blood, taken 28 days after the second AZD1222 dose. Receptor source: an adult who received the AZD1222 COVID-19 vaccine.

The V call is TRBV10-3, the J call TRBJ2-1; D may be TRBD2 (6 bases). CDR3 length: 15 residues. Germline V CDR1 and CDR2: ENHRY, SYGVKD. The germline V and J ends were trimmed by 6 bases and 8 bases, with 20 bases remaining between them. The CDR3 bases are TGTGCCATCAGGGCCACTCCTAGCGAGCCCCATGAGCAGTTCTTC. It encodes CAIRATPSEPHEQFF.

The chain carries TRBV20-1 and TRBJ2-1; D remains unclear. Germline V gives CDR1 DFQATT, CDR2 SNEGSKA (reference sequence). With 0 bases removed from V and 3 bases from J, the gap between germline ends came to 0 bases. The CDR3 totals 11 residues. The CDR3 sequence is CSARDYNEQFF. CDR3 DNA: TGCAGTGCTAGAGACTACAATGAGCAGTTCTTC.

V gene TRBV3-1 (or the pseudogene TRBV3-2) combines with J gene TRBJ1-5, with D unresolved. Trimming left V 3 bases short and J 3 bases short, with 6 bases between. In germline, CDR1 is LGHDT, CDR2 YNNKEL (reference sequence). CDR3 size: 13 residues. The CDR3 protein is CASSQVNNQPQHF. CDR3 DNA sequence: TGTGCCAGCAGCCAGGTGAACAATCAGCCCCAGCATTTT.

This chain connects TRBV5-1 to TRBJ2-7, with no clear D. The germline gives CDR1 SGHRS, CDR2 YFSETQ. The CDR3 totals 14 residues. The ends were cut back, 2 bases at V and 0 bases at J, with 9 bases in the middle. This chain's CDR3 is CASSFGRSSYEQYF. DNA for the CDR3: TGCGCCAGCAGCTTCGGACGGAGCTCCTACGAGCAGTACTTC.